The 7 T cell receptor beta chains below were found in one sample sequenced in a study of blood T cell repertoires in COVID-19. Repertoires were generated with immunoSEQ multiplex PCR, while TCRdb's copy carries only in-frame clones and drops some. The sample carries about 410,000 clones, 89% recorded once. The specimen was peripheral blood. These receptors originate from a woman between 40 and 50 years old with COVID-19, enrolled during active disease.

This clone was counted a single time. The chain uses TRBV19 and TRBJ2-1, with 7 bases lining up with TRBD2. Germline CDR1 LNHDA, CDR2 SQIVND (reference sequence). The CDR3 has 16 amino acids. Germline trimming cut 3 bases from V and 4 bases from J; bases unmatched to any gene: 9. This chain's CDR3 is CASSILGTKVYNEQFF. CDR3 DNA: TGTGCCAGTAGTATCTTAGGGACTAAGGTGTACAATGAGCAGTTCTTC.

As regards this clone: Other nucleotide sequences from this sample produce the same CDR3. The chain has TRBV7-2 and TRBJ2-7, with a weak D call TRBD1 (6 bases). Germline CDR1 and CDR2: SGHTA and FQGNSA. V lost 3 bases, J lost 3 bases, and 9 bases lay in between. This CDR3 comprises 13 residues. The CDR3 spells CASSFQGGYEQYF. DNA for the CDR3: TGTGCCAGCAGCTTTCAAGGGGGCTACGAGCAGTACTTC.

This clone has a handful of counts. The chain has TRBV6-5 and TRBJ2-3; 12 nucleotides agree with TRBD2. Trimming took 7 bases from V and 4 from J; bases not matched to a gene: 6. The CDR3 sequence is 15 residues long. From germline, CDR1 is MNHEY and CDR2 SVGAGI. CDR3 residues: CASTRLAGEADTQYF. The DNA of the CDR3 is TGTGCCAGCACCCGACTAGCGGGAGAGGCAGATACGCAGTATTTT.

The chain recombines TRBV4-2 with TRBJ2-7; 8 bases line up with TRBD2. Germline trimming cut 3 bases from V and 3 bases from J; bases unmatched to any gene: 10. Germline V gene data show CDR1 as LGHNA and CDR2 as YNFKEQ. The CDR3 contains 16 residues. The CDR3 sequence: CASSHSGTSPGYEQYF. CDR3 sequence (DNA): TGTGCCAGCAGCCATTCCGGGACTAGTCCCGGCTACGAGCAGTACTTC.

CDR3 DNA: TGTGCCAGCTTCACCGCAACCAGGAACTATGGCTACACCTTC. The encoded protein is CASFTATRNYGYTF. The chain joins TRBV21-1 to TRBJ1-2; TRBD1, the table's D call, was not compared with the DNA. TRBV21-1 is shown as a pseudogene. The CDR3 totals 14 residues.

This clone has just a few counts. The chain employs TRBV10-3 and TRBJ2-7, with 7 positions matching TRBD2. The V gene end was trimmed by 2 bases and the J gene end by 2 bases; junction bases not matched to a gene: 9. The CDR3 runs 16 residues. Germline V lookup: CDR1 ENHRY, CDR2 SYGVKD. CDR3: CAISEVGEGRAYEQYF. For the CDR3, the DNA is TGTGCCATCAGTGAGGTTGGGGAGGGAAGGGCCTACGAGCAGTACTTC.

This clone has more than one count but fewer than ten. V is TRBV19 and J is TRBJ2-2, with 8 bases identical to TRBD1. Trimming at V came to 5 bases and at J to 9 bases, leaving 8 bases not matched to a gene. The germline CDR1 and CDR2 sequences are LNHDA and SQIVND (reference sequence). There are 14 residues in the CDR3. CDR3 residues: CASSGQGRVRELFF. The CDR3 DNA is TGTGCCAGTAGTGGACAGGGAAGGGTCCGGGAGCTGTTTTTT.